This record covers a single T cell receptor beta chain. Its cognate antigen is unknown. These data are taken from a study of graft-versus-host responses after intestinal transplantation. Germline trimming cut 4 bases from V and 7 bases from J; bases unmatched to any gene: 11. The germline V gene has CDR1 SGHDT and CDR2 YYEEEE. This CDR3 spans 16 amino acids. Findings and limits, study-wide: Some GvH clones appeared in ileal mucosa or blood before recipient bone marrow.

Assay: immunoSEQ multiplex PCR; the TCRdb copy retains only in-frame clones and omits some. Here the sample spans 120,000 or so clones, just under 95% being singletons. This sequence joins TRBV5-6 and TRBJ2-1, with TRBD2 identical over 10 bases. The sample in question was unstimulated CD8+ T cells sorted from spleen or lymph node cells, obtained before intestinal transplant. This TCR was sampled from a human donor who received an intestinal transplant. Here the CDR3 DNA reads TGTGCCAGCAGCCTTCCAGCGGGAGGGCCAACAAATGAGCAGTTCTTC. Translated: CASSLPAGGPTNEQFF.